This TCR beta chain was sequenced in a study of T cells in narcolepsy. For this clone: The target antigen is unknown.

The table came from immunoSEQ multiplex PCR; TCRdb's copy has only in-frame clones and leaves some out. This table holds roughly 27,000 clones, 81% found once. V was shortened by 5 bases and J by 9 bases, with 13 bases between the two germline ends. The CDR3 is 12 amino acids. Germline-derived CDR1 and CDR2 are SGHAT and FQNNGV. Whole-study findings and limits: Autoreactive clone sequences were missing from some blood memory CD4+ repertoires. Blood of same and different patients, but not healthy controls, reportedly held recurring autoreactive clonotypes. Comparing one patient's CSF and blood CD4+ clonotypes highlighted HCRT- and TRIB2-specific autoreactive clonotypes.

The J gene is TRBJ1-2, the V gene TRBV11-2; TRBD1 is a possible D gene (6 bases). What was sequenced was memory (CD45RA-) CD4+ T cells from blood. The receptor comes from a human donor in good health. The CDR3 sequence is CASSPDRPRYTF. CDR3 coding DNA: TGTGCCAGCAGCCCCGACAGGCCGCGCTACACCTTC.